A selection of T cell receptor beta chains follows, all from one sample in a study of monozygotic twins with inflammatory bowel disease. TCRdb reprocessed the 5' RACE reads and reports one entry per CDR3 protein, with no DNA. The sample table includes roughly 100,000 distinct CDR3 sequences. The sequencing sample was made of blood. These receptors were obtained from a human donor with ulcerative colitis or Crohn's disease, or a healthy co-twin of an affected twin (not recorded which). The CDR3 runs from the conserved cysteine through the conserved F or W. Each record gives: J gene, V gene, CDR3 protein.

>TRBJ2-1|TRBV7-2
CASSQVAGTTNEQFF
>TRBJ1-1|TRBV4-1
CASSQEGAVWDTEAFF
>TRBJ2-2|TRBV20-1
CSALSGRHTGELFF
>TRBJ2-3|TRBV9
CASSVEQATQYF
>TRBJ2-4|TRBV6-1
CASKAEVAKNIQYF
>TRBJ1-1|TRBV20-1
CSAPKLGMNTEAFF
>TRBJ2-7|TRBV4-2
CASSHWQGLSSYEQYF
>TRBJ1-1|TRBV5-1
CASSFQQGNTEAFF
>TRBJ1-5|TRBV7-2
CASSLLSNSNQPQHF
>TRBJ2-3|TRBV20-1
CSARVGLAGGNTDTQYF
>TRBJ2-1|TRBV28
CASSPNRGRSYNEQFF
>TRBJ2-7|TRBV28
CASSLELLAGYEQYF
>TRBJ1-1|TRBV4-3
CASSQDPTYTEAFF
>TRBJ2-4|TRBV7-2
CASSLVGGSKNIQYF
>TRBJ1-4|TRBV5-6
CASSPSGSANEKLFF
>TRBJ2-2|TRBV14
CASSQDREGRGATGELFF
>TRBJ2-6|TRBV13
CASSREKTGANVLTF